This passage covers 3 T cell receptor beta chains from one sample sequenced in a study of cytomegalovirus exposure and HLA in healthy donors. The study ran its PCR with 60 Vbeta and 13 Jbeta primers. Libraries were prepared by immunoSEQ multiplex PCR; TCRdb keeps only in-frame clonotypes and omits some of them. This sample yields 80,000 to 100,000 clones, of which around 70% are seen a single time; 2% to 2.5% belongs to the top ten. Material for sequencing was PBMCs. These receptors were obtained from a man aged 50-59 years in good health and CMV-seronegative.

Details on this clone: At one end the junction does not follow the germline gene, possibly because of a read error. The gene calls are TRBV29-1 and TRBJ1-2, with 7 bases identical to TRBD1. The length of the CDR3 is 11 residues. CDR1 is SQVTM, CDR2 ANQGSEA, per germline. The CDR3 is CNVKTGRGYTF. Written as DNA, the CDR3 is TGCAACGTTAAGACAGGGCGGGGCTACACCTTC. The variable domain in full, with the rest retrieved from reference TRBV29-1 and TRBJ1-2, is SAVISQKPSRDICQRGTSLTIQCQVDSQVTMMFWYRQQPGQSLTLIATANQGSEATYESGFVIDKFPISRPNLTFSTLTVSNMSPEDSSIYLCNVKTGRGYTFGSGTRLTVV.

With regard to this clone: One junction end disagrees with the germline gene, perhaps due to a read error. The chain couples TRBV7-7 to TRBJ2-3, with 8 bases aligning to TRBD2. Germline values: CDR1 SSHAT, CDR2 FNYEAQ (reference sequence). The CDR3 is made up of 17 amino acids. The DNA for the CDR3 is TGTGCTAGCAGCTTAACTAGCGGTATGACTAGCACAGATACGCAGTATTTT. Residues: CASSLTSGMTSTDTQYF.

The chain has TRBV7-9 and TRBJ1-1, with D uncertain. The CDR3 sequence is 13 residues long. V was clipped by 1 base and J by 9 bases, with 12 bases between them. Germline lookup yields CDR1 SEHNR and CDR2 FQNEAQ (reference sequence). The CDR3 nucleotides read TGTGCCAGCAGCTTAGGTACAGCTCGTAAAGCTTTCTTT. This translates into CASSLGTARKAFF.